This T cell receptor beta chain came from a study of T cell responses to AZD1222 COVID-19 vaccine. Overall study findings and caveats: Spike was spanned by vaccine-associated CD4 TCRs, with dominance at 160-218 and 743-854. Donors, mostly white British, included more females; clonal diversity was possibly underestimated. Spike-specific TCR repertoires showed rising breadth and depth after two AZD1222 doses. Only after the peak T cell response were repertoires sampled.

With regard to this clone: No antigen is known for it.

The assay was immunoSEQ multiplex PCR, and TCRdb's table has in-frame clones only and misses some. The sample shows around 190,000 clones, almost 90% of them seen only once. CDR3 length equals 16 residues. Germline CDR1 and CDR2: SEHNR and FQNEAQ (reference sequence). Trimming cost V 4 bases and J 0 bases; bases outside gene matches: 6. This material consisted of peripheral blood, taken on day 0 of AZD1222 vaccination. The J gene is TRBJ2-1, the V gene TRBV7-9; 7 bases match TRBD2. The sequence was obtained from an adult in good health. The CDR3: CASSSSGGSSYNEQFF. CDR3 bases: TGTGCCAGCAGCTCTTCCGGGGGGTCCTCCTACAATGAGCAGTTCTTC.